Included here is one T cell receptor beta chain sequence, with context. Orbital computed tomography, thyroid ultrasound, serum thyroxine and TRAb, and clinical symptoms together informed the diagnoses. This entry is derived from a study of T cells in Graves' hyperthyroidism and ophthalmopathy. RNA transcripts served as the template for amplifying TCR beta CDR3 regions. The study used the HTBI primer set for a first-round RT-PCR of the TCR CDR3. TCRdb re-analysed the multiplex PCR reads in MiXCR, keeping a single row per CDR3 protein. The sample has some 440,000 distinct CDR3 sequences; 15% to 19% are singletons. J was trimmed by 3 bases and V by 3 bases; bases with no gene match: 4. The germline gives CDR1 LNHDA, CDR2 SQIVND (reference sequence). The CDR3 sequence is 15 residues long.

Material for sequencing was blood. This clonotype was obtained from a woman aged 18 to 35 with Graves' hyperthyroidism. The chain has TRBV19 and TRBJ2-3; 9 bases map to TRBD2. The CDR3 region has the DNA TGTGCCAGTAGTATCTCCCTAGCGGGAACAGATACGCAGTATTTT. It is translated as CASSISLAGTDTQYF.